This T cell receptor (beta chain) was profiled in a study of T-cell memory formation after mild COVID-19. General study results and limits: Clones that got smaller from day 15 to 85 had even CD4/CD8, while clones growing later tipped toward CD4+. In pre-infection memory, a portion of responding clones appeared, which suggested that cross-reactive memory joined.

CDR3 length equals 12 residues. Trimming took off 8 bases at V and 0 bases at J, with 7 bases between the two ends. The germline gives CDR1 SNHLY, CDR2 FYNNEI. Constant-segment-primed 5'RACE gave TCR alpha and TCR beta cDNA libraries with sample barcodes and UMIs. TCRdb recomputed calls from the 5' RACE reads with MiXCR, one row per CDR3 protein. This table has around 100,000 distinct CDR3 sequences, approximately 22% appearing once. For this clonotype: The antigen is not known.

This TCR was sampled from a man younger than 35 who had mild COVID-19 (a few samples of this study predate the infection). Cell type and time point are not known. The chain links TRBV2 to TRBJ1-1, with D unclear. The specimen sequenced was PBMCs or a T cell subset sorted from them (not recorded which). The CDR3: CASGGMNTEAFF. The DNA of the CDR3 is TGTGCCAGCGGAGGGATGAACACTGAAGCTTTCTTT.